Presented here are 30 T cell receptor beta chains from one specimen sequenced in a study of blood T cell repertoires in COVID-19. Libraries were prepared by immunoSEQ multiplex PCR; TCRdb keeps only in-frame clonotypes and omits some of them. The sample lists under 300,000 clones, 84% seen once, with under 4.5% in the top ten. Sequencing used peripheral blood. The receptors originated from a man in his fifties or sixties with acute or convalescent COVID-19.

J is TRBJ2-6 and V is TRBV30; 7 bases align to TRBD2. The CDR3 contains 16 residues. Germline V gene data show CDR1 as GTSNPN and CDR2 as SVGIG (reference sequence). V trimming: 1 base; J trimming: 1 base; junction bases outside the gene matches: 4. In DNA form, the CDR3 reads TGTGCCTGGAGTGGAGGACTAGTATCTGGGGCCAACGTCCTGACTTTC. Amino acids: CAWSGGLVSGANVLTF.

This rearrangement joins TRBV4-1 to TRBJ1-5, with 7 bases lining up with TRBD1. Germline V CDR1 and CDR2: MGHRA, YSYEKL. The CDR3 totals 15 residues. V was clipped by 1 base and J by 5 bases; unmatched bases: 5. The CDR3 spells CASSQADRDDQPQHF. CDR3 sequence (DNA): TGCGCCAGCAGCCAAGCAGACAGGGACGATCAGCCCCAGCATTTT.

This chain joins TRBV3-1 (or the pseudogene TRBV3-2) and TRBJ2-5; 7 positions match TRBD2. The CDR3 has 15 amino acids. In germline, CDR1 is LGHDT, CDR2 YNNKEL (reference sequence). The V segment lost 4 bases and the J segment 6 bases; nucleotides outside the gene matches: 11. This CDR3 is CASSPLAGDWQTQYF. DNA of the CDR3: TGTGCCAGCAGCCCGTTAGCGGGTGATTGGCAGACCCAGTACTTC.

The chain recombines TRBV24-1 with TRBJ2-2; tentative D call: TRBD2 (5 bases). Germline CDR1 KGHDR, CDR2 SFDVKD. Trimming shortened V by 3 bases and J by 3 bases, and 13 bases separated the two germline ends. This CDR3 comprises 16 residues. CDR3 in DNA: TGTGCCACCAGTGATCCGGAGGAGCCGTACACCGGGGAGCTGTTTTTT. This translates into CATSDPEEPYTGELFF.

The gene calls are TRBV2 and TRBJ2-7, with 8 bases fitting TRBD1. V shed 6 bases, J shed 3 bases, and the junction held 10 bases outside the gene matches. The CDR3 contains 15 residues. Germline V lookup: CDR1 SNHLY, CDR2 FYNNEI. CDR3 sequence reads: CASRPVPGQVYEQYF. The CDR3 coding sequence is TGTGCCAGCAGACCTGTCCCGGGACAGGTCTACGAGCAGTACTTC.

The V and J genes are TRBV19 and TRBJ1-1, with TRBD1 identical over 7 bases. Germline V gives CDR1 LNHDA, CDR2 SQIVND (reference sequence). This CDR3 comprises 15 residues. V gave up 8 bases and J gave up 3 bases; unmatched junction bases: 12. The chain's CDR3 is CASPGQPQQDTEAFF. CDR3 in DNA: TGTGCCAGTCCGGGACAGCCCCAGCAGGACACTGAAGCTTTCTTT.

J is TRBJ1-1 and V is TRBV2; tentatively, D is TRBD1 (5 bases). V lost 0 bases, J lost 7 bases, and 15 bases lay in between. This CDR3 is built from 15 residues. CDR1 is SNHLY and CDR2 is FYNNEI in the germline V gene. The CDR3 nucleotides read TGTGCCAGCAGTGAAGCCCCAGGGCGATCGGGTGAAGCTTTCTTT. The encoded protein is CASSEAPGRSGEAFF. The full variable domain, in which reference TRBV2 and TRBJ1-1 provide the parts outside the CDR3, is EPEVTQTPSHQVTQMGQEVILRCVPISNHLYFYWYRQILGQKVEFLVSFYNNEISEKSEIFDDQFSVERPDGSNFTLKIRSTKLEDSAMYFCASSEAPGRSGEAFFGQGTRLTVV.

This chain joins TRBV19 and TRBJ1-2; 8 bases match TRBD1. Germline trimming cut 7 bases from V and 4 bases from J; bases unmatched to any gene: 11. The CDR3 covers 15 residues. Germline CDR1 reads LNHDA; CDR2 reads SQIVND (reference sequence). CDR3 nucleotides: TGTGCCAGTAACCCCCCACAGGGGGGTGTCTATGGCTACACCTTC. Amino acids: CASNPPQGGVYGYTF.

The CDR3 spells CAIGGQGSGYTF. CDR3 DNA: TGTGCCATCGGGGGACAGGGAAGTGGCTACACCTTC. This chain uses TRBV10-3 with TRBJ1-2, with 9 bases lining up with TRBD1. The CDR3 spans 12 residues. The germline gives CDR1 ENHRY, CDR2 SYGVKD. Trimming removed 8 bases from V and 7 bases from J; junction bases left unmatched: 5.

The chain links TRBV25-1 to TRBJ2-7; no firm D call. The CDR3 extends over 15 amino acids. Trimming took 4 bases from V and 2 from J, leaving 15 bases between them. Germline CDR1 and CDR2: MGHDK and SYGVNS. CDR3 nucleotides: TGTGCCAGCAGTGGCCCGACATCGTATACCTACGAGCAGTACTTC. This encodes CASSGPTSYTYEQYF.

The chain carries TRBV5-3 and TRBJ2-1; tentatively, D is TRBD2 (5 bases). TRBV5-3 is an ORF, and what it does is uncertain. V lost 2 bases and J 10 bases, leaving 7 bases between the germline ends. The CDR3 loop spans 11 amino acids. The CDR3 coding sequence is TGTGCCAGAAGCTTTGCGGGCGAGCAGTTCTTC. It encodes CARSFAGEQFF.

CDR3 sequence: CASSLVLGAGTQYF. The CDR3 region has the DNA TGTGCCAGCAGCTTGGTGTTGGGCGCGGGGACCCAGTACTTC. This rearrangement joins TRBV5-4 to TRBJ2-5; a possible D gene is TRBD2 (5 bases). The CDR3 loop spans 14 amino acids. Germline loops: CDR1 SGHNT, CDR2 YYREEE (reference sequence). Trimming pared 0 bases from V and 7 bases from J, leaving 13 bases between.

This clone occurred a few times. The V gene is TRBV11-3, the J gene TRBJ1-3; D is undetermined. The CDR3 contains 17 residues. The germline gives CDR1 SGHNT, CDR2 YENEEA. V gave up 4 bases and J gave up 0 bases, with 16 bases separating them. The CDR3 spells CASSSRRTPLSGNTIYF. The CDR3 region has the DNA TGTGCCAGCAGCTCTCGTAGAACCCCACTCTCTGGAAACACCATATATTTT.

The CDR3 DNA reads TGTGCCAGCAGCCAAATACAGGGTGGGAATTCACCCCTCCACTTT. Residues: CASSQIQGGNSPLHF. The chain combines TRBV3-1 (or the pseudogene TRBV3-2) with TRBJ1-6, with a possible D match to TRBD1 (6 bases). V gave up 2 bases and J gave up 7 bases, with 12 bases separating them. The CDR3 loop spans 15 amino acids. CDR1 and CDR2 (germline): LGHDT, YNNKEL (reference sequence).

This chain joins TRBV12-5 and TRBJ2-1, with 13 bases lining up with TRBD2. CDR3 length: 17 residues. The J segment lost 5 bases and the V segment lost 0 bases, leaving 4 bases of the junction unmatched. Germline V gives CDR1 LGHNT, CDR2 FRNRAP. The CDR3 spells CASGLVRTSGGNNEQFF. In nucleotides, the CDR3 is TGTGCTAGTGGTTTGGTACGGACTAGCGGGGGCAACAATGAGCAGTTCTTC.

This chain links TRBV7-9 with TRBJ1-6; TRBD1 agrees at 7 bases. The CDR3 spans 17 residues. V trimming: 3 bases; J trimming: 0 bases; junction bases outside the gene matches: 5. Per germline, CDR1 SEHNR and CDR2 FQNEAQ (reference sequence). The CDR3 reads CASSFGDSRSYNSPLHF. CDR3 sequence (DNA): TGTGCCAGCAGCTTTGGGGACAGCCGCTCCTATAATTCACCCCTCCACTTT. Combining the CDR3 with reference TRBV7-9 and TRBJ1-6 gives the whole variable domain DTGVSQNPRHKITKRGQNVTFRCDPISEHNRLYWYRQTLGQGPEFLTYFQNEAQLEKSRLLSDRFSAERPKGSFSTLEIQRTEQGDSAMYLCASSFGDSRSYNSPLHFGNGTRLTVT.

The chain combines TRBV6-2 or TRBV6-3 with TRBJ2-1; D is perhaps TRBD1 (6 bases). The CDR3 has 15 amino acids. Germline V gives CDR1 MNHEY, CDR2 SVGEGT. V lost 5 bases and J 0 bases, leaving 11 bases between the germline ends. This CDR3 is CASSRADSSYNEQFF. The CDR3 region has the DNA TGTGCCAGCAGTAGAGCGGACAGCTCCTACAATGAGCAGTTCTTC.

The rearrangement uses TRBV6-5 and TRBJ1-1; a weak D match, TRBD1 (5 bases). Germline loops: CDR1 MNHEY, CDR2 SVGAGI. This CDR3 comprises 14 residues. Trimming left V 7 bases short and J 3 bases short, with 15 bases between. The CDR3 here is CASIYRLGYTEAFF. The CDR3 nucleotides are TGTGCCAGCATCTACAGGTTGGGGTACACTGAAGCTTTCTTT.

In this sample, this clone turned up once. The V gene is TRBV3-1 (or the pseudogene TRBV3-2), the J gene TRBJ1-3, with D unclear. V lost 0 bases to trimming and J lost 2 bases, with 2 bases between them. Germline loops: CDR1 LGHDT, CDR2 YNNKEL (reference sequence). This CDR3 has 13 amino acids. CDR3 nucleotide sequence: TGTGCCAGCAGCCAAGATACTGGAAACACCATATATTTT. Protein product: CASSQDTGNTIYF.

The chain joins TRBV5-1 to TRBJ2-7, with D uncertain. CDR3 length: 14 residues. Germline values: CDR1 SGHRS, CDR2 YFSETQ. V was shortened by 0 bases and J by 0 bases, with 7 bases between the two germline ends. CDR3 residues: CASSLGHGSYEQYF. CDR3 coding DNA: TGCGCCAGCAGCTTGGGGCATGGCTCCTACGAGCAGTACTTC.

The chain couples TRBV6-2 or TRBV6-3 to TRBJ1-6, with TRBD1 matching 7 bases. CDR1 MNHEY and CDR2 SVGEGT come from the germline V gene. The V and J ends lost 5 bases and 9 bases, in that order; junction bases with no gene match: 13. CDR3 length equals 16 residues. The CDR3 sequence: CASSPPSRGQVSPLHF. DNA of the CDR3: TGTGCCAGCAGTCCCCCGTCGAGGGGGCAGGTTTCACCCCTCCACTTT.

The chain carries TRBV10-2 and TRBJ1-4; 9 nucleotides match TRBD1. The CDR3 sequence is 15 residues long. The V segment lost 4 bases and the J segment 8 bases; nucleotides outside the gene matches: 8. Per germline, CDR1 WSHSY and CDR2 SAAADI. The CDR3 reads CASSAVGQGYEKLFF. CDR3 bases: TGCGCCAGCAGTGCTGTGGGACAGGGATACGAAAAACTGTTTTTT.

The J gene is TRBJ2-7, the V gene TRBV18, with D perhaps TRBD2 (5 bases). The V and J ends lost 2 bases and 7 bases respectively, with 12 bases between them. CDR3 size: 13 residues. Per the germline V gene, CDR1 is KGHSH and CDR2 is LQKENI. The DNA for the CDR3 is TGTGCCAGCTCACCAGGGAGTCGGCGGGAGCAGTACTTC. Amino acids: CASSPGSRREQYF.

The V gene is TRBV12-3 or TRBV12-4, the J gene TRBJ1-3, with D perhaps matching TRBD1 (6 bases). The CDR3 consists of 13 residues. Trimming shortened V by 10 bases and J by 4 bases, and 14 bases separated the two germline ends. In nucleotides, the CDR3 is TGTGCCACCTGGATAAGGGGGGGAAACACCATATATTTT. The encoded protein is CATWIRGGNTIYF.

The chain employs TRBV3-1 (or the pseudogene TRBV3-2) and TRBJ2-1; 8 bases are shared with TRBD2. Trimming took 1 base from V and 3 from J; bases not matched to a gene: 8. The length of the CDR3 is 17 residues. Germline CDR1 and CDR2: LGHDT and YNNKEL (reference sequence). In DNA form, the CDR3 reads TGTGCCAGCAGCCAAGTAGAGCGGGGGTCTTTCTACAATGAGCAGTTCTTC. It translates to CASSQVERGSFYNEQFF.

The chain joins TRBV3-1 (or the pseudogene TRBV3-2) to TRBJ2-7; TRBD1 matches 9 bases. The CDR3 is 15 amino acids. V lost 0 bases, J lost 4 bases, and 4 bases stayed unmatched. Germline V lookup: CDR1 LGHDT, CDR2 YNNKEL (reference sequence). This chain's CDR3 is CASSQEGQGRYEQYF. CDR3 nucleotide sequence: TGTGCCAGCAGCCAAGAAGGACAGGGGCGGTACGAGCAGTACTTC.

CDR3 nucleotide sequence: TGTGCCAGTAGACGACAGGGAAATAGCAATCAGCCCCAGCATTTT. It is translated as CASRRQGNSNQPQHF. V gene TRBV19 combines with J gene TRBJ1-5; 7 nucleotides agree with TRBD1. The trim removed 6 bases at V and 0 bases at J, leaving 5 bases unmatched. Germline CDR1 is LNHDA and CDR2 is SQIVND (reference sequence). The CDR3 extends over 15 amino acids.

This chain links TRBV3-1 (or the pseudogene TRBV3-2) with TRBJ1-1; D gene ambiguous. The CDR3 length is 16 residues. Deletions cut 4 bases from V and 1 base from J, with 16 bases between. Germline V gives CDR1 LGHDT, CDR2 YNNKEL (reference sequence). For the CDR3, the DNA is TGTGCCAGCAGCCTCTTTTTCACGGCTAGGAACACTGAAGCTTTCTTT. Its protein is CASSLFFTARNTEAFF.

The rearrangement links TRBV14 to TRBJ2-1; TRBD1 matches at 7 bases. Losses at the gene ends were 5 bases for V and 9 bases for J; bases not matched to a gene: 13. CDR1 is SGHDN and CDR2 is FVKESK in the germline V gene. The CDR3 runs 15 residues. CDR3 in amino acids: CASSEVGQDDIEQFF. CDR3 in DNA: TGTGCCAGCAGCGAAGTTGGACAGGACGACATTGAGCAGTTCTTC.

The chain is built from TRBV20-1 and TRBJ1-5; a weak D match, TRBD1 (5 bases). Germline values: CDR1 DFQATT, CDR2 SNEGSKA (reference sequence). The CDR3 sequence is 13 residues long. V was cut by 3 bases and J by 6 bases, with 12 bases left in between. This chain's CDR3 is CSASEGSSQPQHF. CDR3 in DNA: TGCAGTGCTAGTGAGGGGAGTAGTCAGCCCCAGCATTTT.